Listed here are 19 T cell receptor beta chains from one sample, sequenced in a study of regulatory T cells in long-lasting Graves disease. Time point given: persistent/refractory GD, antithyroid drugs over 5 years with positive TRAb. RNA from PBMCs was the source of the TCR library. Library construction for TCR beta used iRepertoire HTBI primers and Arm-PCR of CDR3 regions. TCRdb re-derived calls from the multiplex PCR reads in MiXCR, one entry per CDR3 protein. The table includes 300,000 to 500,000 distinct CDR3 sequences, roughly 20% detected once. This material consisted of peripheral blood mononuclear cells (PBMCs), taken when the disease was refractory, from a patient treated with antithyroid drugs. The source is a female donor with Graves disease.

This clonotype was counted only a few times. The chain uses TRBV6-9 and TRBJ1-1; no clear D. In germline, CDR1 is MNHGY, CDR2 SVAAGI. V was cut by 1 base and J by 3 bases, with 9 bases left in between. The CDR3 contains 14 residues. This CDR3 is CASSYYVGDTEAFF. CDR3 in DNA: TGTGCCAGCAGTTATTACGTAGGCGACACTGAAGCTTTCTTT.

The chain recombines TRBV20-1 with TRBJ2-5; TRBD2 matches at 13 bases. The CDR3 spans 16 residues. The V gene's germline CDR1 is DFQATT and CDR2 SNEGSKA (reference sequence). Germline trimming cut 5 bases from V and 1 base from J; bases unmatched to any gene: 7. The CDR3 DNA reads TGCAGTGCTGAAGGGACTAGCGGGGTCACCCAAGAGACCCAGTACTTC. This encodes CSAEGTSGVTQETQYF.

This clonotype has ten or more counts. V and J are TRBV6-2 or TRBV6-3 and TRBJ2-4; 7 bases match TRBD1. This CDR3 region has 15 residues. From germline, CDR1 is MNHEY and CDR2 SVGEGT. After removal of 0 bases from V and 7 bases from J, the junction contained 6 bases not matched to a gene. CDR3 nucleotides: TGTGCCAGCAGTTACTCGATCGCCAGGGGGAACATTCAGTACTTC. Encoded protein: CASSYSIARGNIQYF.

The V and J genes are TRBV10-3 and TRBJ1-2; 9 nucleotides agree with TRBD1. V gave up 10 bases and J gave up 4 bases; unmatched junction bases: 7. Germline-derived CDR1 and CDR2 are ENHRY and SYGVKD. This CDR3 contains 13 residues. The CDR3 protein is CATNRDRVYGYTF. The CDR3, as DNA: TGTGCCACTAACCGGGACAGGGTCTATGGCTACACCTTC.

This clonotype was seen many times. CDR3 nucleotide sequence: TGTGCCAGCAGTGGCGCTGGGGCCAACGTCCTGACTTTC. Translating gives CASSGAGANVLTF. The chain recombines TRBV2 with TRBJ2-6, with D uncertain. The CDR3 loop spans 13 amino acids. The germline V gene encodes CDR1 SNHLY and CDR2 FYNNEI. The ends were cut back, 4 bases at V and 2 bases at J, with 3 bases in the middle.

This clonotype showed up many times. The chain couples TRBV19 to TRBJ1-1; the D is unclear. The CDR3 runs 19 residues. Germline V gene lookup returns CDR1 LNHDA and CDR2 SQIVND (reference sequence). V lost 3 bases and J lost 1, with 24 bases in between. The CDR3 region is CASSMGFLLSGRGNTEAFF. The CDR3 DNA follows: TGTGCCAGTAGTATGGGCTTTCTACTGAGCGGTCGAGGGAACACTGAAGCTTTCTTT.

This clonotype was seen only a few times. The chain couples TRBV20-1 to TRBJ2-7, with D hard to call. V lost 0 bases and J lost 4, with 13 bases in between. CDR3 length: 14 residues. Germline CDR1 is DFQATT and CDR2 is SNEGSKA (reference sequence). CDR3 loop: CSARDPQLVYEQYF. In DNA form, the CDR3 reads TGCAGTGCTAGAGATCCCCAGCTAGTTTACGAGCAGTACTTC.

This clonotype was counted ten times or more. A junction boundary mismatches the germline segment, possibly from a read error. The gene calls are TRBV6-1 and TRBJ1-5, with D tentatively TRBD1 (6 bases). Germline loops: CDR1 MNHNS, CDR2 SASEGT. This CDR3 spans 14 amino acids. DNA of the CDR3: TGTGCCAGCAATGAACAGGGTGGCAATCAGCCCCAGCATTTT. Encoded protein: CASNEQGGNQPQHF.

The chain joins TRBV29-1 to TRBJ2-7, with a tentative D call TRBD2 (5 bases). This CDR3 comprises 13 residues. CDR1 and CDR2 (germline): SQVTM, ANQGSEA. With 1 base removed from V and 4 bases from J, the gap between germline ends came to 11 bases. As DNA, the CDR3 is TGCAGCGTTGAAGCCGGGGTTGGTTACGAGCAGTACTTC. Amino acids: CSVEAGVGYEQYF.

This clonotype was detected ten times or more. The chain combines TRBV5-1 with TRBJ1-2; D gene unclear. V was cut by 1 base and J by 0 bases, with 7 bases left in between. Germline values: CDR1 SGHRS, CDR2 YFSETQ. The CDR3 spans 14 residues. The CDR3 DNA reads as TGCGCCAGCAGCTTGATGGACGCTAACTATGGCTACACCTTC. Translated, it gives CASSLMDANYGYTF.

This clonotype has a count of ten or more. This sequence joins TRBV20-1 and TRBJ1-4, with no clear D. V lost 3 bases, J lost 2 bases, and 13 bases lay in between. The CDR3 has 15 residues. Germline-derived CDR1 and CDR2 are DFQATT and SNEGSKA (reference sequence). The DNA for the CDR3 is TGCAGTGCTAGTGGACCTGAGGCGACTAATGAAAAACTGTTTTTT. Its translation: CSASGPEATNEKLFF.

This clonotype was seen at least ten times. The genes are TRBV7-9 and TRBJ2-7, with D unclear. Trimming left V 5 bases short and J 6 bases short, with 23 bases between. Germline V gene lookup returns CDR1 SEHNR and CDR2 FQNEAQ (reference sequence). This CDR3 region has 16 residues. The CDR3 nucleotides are TGTGCCAGCAGCCCTCTACTCCAAACCTTAGTCTCCGAGCAGTACTTC. It yields the protein CASSPLLQTLVSEQYF. The full variable domain, its missing parts supplied by reference TRBV7-9 and TRBJ2-7, is DTGVSQNPRHKITKRGQNVTFRCDPISEHNRLYWYRQTLGQGPEFLTYFQNEAQLEKSRLLSDRFSAERPKGSFSTLEIQRTEQGDSAMYLCASSPLLQTLVSEQYFGPGTRLTVT.

Comments on this clonotype: This may come from a read error, since a much larger clone is one base off. The genes are TRBV28 and TRBJ1-2; D possibly corresponds to TRBD1 (5 bases). The CDR3 runs to 13 residues. Germline CDR1 and CDR2: MDHEN and SYDVKM. The CDR3 DNA is TGTACCAGCAGTTTTGGGGCTGAGCTAGGCTACACCTTC. Its translation is CTSSFGAELGYTF.

The V and J genes are TRBV29-1 and TRBJ1-2; 7 bases line up with TRBD1. J was trimmed by 0 bases and V by 4 bases; bases with no gene match: 17. Germline V lookup: CDR1 SQVTM, CDR2 ANQGSEA. The CDR3 contains 18 residues. CDR3 sequence reads: CSVVGWGGDSLANYGYTF. Here the CDR3 DNA reads TGCAGCGTTGTAGGTTGGGGGGGGGACAGTCTAGCTAACTATGGCTACACCTTC. Looking up the rest from reference TRBV29-1 and TRBJ1-2 gives the full variable domain: SAVISQKPSRDICQRGTSLTIQCQVDSQVTMMFWYRQQPGQSLTLIATANQGSEATYESGFVIDKFPISRPNLTFSTLTVSNMSPEDSSIYLCSVVGWGGDSLANYGYTFGSGTRLTVV.

This clonotype was seen at least ten times. The chain uses TRBV7-2 and TRBJ2-5; D remains ambiguous. CDR3 size: 14 residues. The germline gives CDR1 SGHTA, CDR2 FQGNSA. Trimming removed 5 bases at V and 2 bases at J, with 12 bases between. The CDR3 loop is CASSLGWEQETQYF. For the CDR3, the DNA is TGTGCCAGCAGCCTGGGTTGGGAACAAGAGACCCAGTACTTC.

This clonotype was picked up many times. The genes are TRBV7-8 and TRBJ2-7; D is possibly TRBD2 (7 bases). The ends were cut back, 2 bases at V and 0 bases at J, with 20 bases in the middle. The CDR3 has 18 amino acids. Germline V gene lookup returns CDR1 SGHVS and CDR2 FQNEAQ. The CDR3 DNA reads TGTGCCAGCAGCTTATGGGCGAGGGGGGGTACCGCCTCCTACGAGCAGTACTTC. It is translated as CASSLWARGGTASYEQYF.

The V call is TRBV20-1, the J call TRBJ2-7; D is unclear. This CDR3 has 12 amino acids. V gave up 5 bases and J gave up 6 bases, with 14 bases separating them. CDR1 is DFQATT and CDR2 is SNEGSKA in the germline V gene (reference sequence). The CDR3 spells CSAHYLGSEQYF. DNA for the CDR3: TGCAGTGCTCACTACCTAGGGTCCGAGCAGTACTTC.

This clonotype was detected ten times or more. The chain employs TRBV6-1 and TRBJ2-7; 8 positions agree with TRBD2. Germline CDR1 MNHNS, CDR2 SASEGT. CDR3 size: 18 residues. V gave up 7 bases and J gave up 0 bases; unmatched junction bases: 17. Written as DNA, the CDR3 is TGTGCCAGCATTCATCCGGGAGGGATGAGCTTGGGCTCCTACGAGCAGTACTTC. Protein sequence: CASIHPGGMSLGSYEQYF.

A few counts support this clonotype. The V gene is TRBV28, the J gene TRBJ1-6; D unresolved. Germline CDR1 is MDHEN and CDR2 is SYDVKM. With 8 bases removed from V and 9 bases from J, the gap between germline ends came to 14 bases. This CDR3 comprises 13 residues. DNA for the CDR3: TGTGCCAGCCTCTCGCAGACTAGTTCACCCCTCCACTTT. Translating gives CASLSQTSSPLHF.